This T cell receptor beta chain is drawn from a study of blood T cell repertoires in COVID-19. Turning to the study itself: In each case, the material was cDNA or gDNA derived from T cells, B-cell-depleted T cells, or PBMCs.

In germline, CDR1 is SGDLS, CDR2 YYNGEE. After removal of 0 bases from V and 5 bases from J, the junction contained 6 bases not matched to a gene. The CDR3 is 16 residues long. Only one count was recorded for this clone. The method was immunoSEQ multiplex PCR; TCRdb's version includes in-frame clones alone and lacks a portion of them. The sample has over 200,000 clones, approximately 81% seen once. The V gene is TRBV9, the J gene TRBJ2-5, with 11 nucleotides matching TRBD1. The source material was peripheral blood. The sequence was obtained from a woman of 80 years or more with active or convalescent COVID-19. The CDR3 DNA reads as TGTGCCAGCAGCGTAGAGGGGACAGGGGGTCGGGAGACCCAGTACTTC. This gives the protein CASSVEGTGGRETQYF.